The T cell receptor beta chain described here comes from a study of long-term antiretroviral therapy in people with HIV. Run at survey level, the immunoSEQ assay was version v3.0. Using immunoSEQ multiplex PCR, the repertoire was profiled, and TCRdb retains in-frame clones only, with some absent. The sample yields fewer than 25,000 clones, approximately 77% seen once. This CDR3 region has 18 residues. The germline V gene has CDR1 SNHLY and CDR2 FYNNEI. The V and J ends lost 4 bases and 1 base respectively, with 20 bases between them. The chain recombines TRBV2 with TRBJ2-4, with D possibly being TRBD2 (7 bases). This receptor was identified in a man in his forties or fifties with HIV. This specimen was unsorted PBMCs, taken at the start of antiretroviral therapy. CDR3 coding DNA: TGTGCCAGCAGTGTGGCCCTTGGGGGGGCAACGGCCAAAAACATTCAGTACTTC. This sequence encodes CASSVALGGATAKNIQYF. The full variable domain, in which reference TRBV2 and TRBJ2-4 provide the parts outside the CDR3, is EPEVTQTPSHQVTQMGQEVILRCVPISNHLYFYWYRQILGQKVEFLVSFYNNEISEKSEIFDDQFSVERPDGSNFTLKIRSTKLEDSAMYFCASSVALGGATAKNIQYFGAGTRLSVL.